Below, one T cell receptor (beta chain) is given with its context. Its antigen remains unidentified. The CDR3 is made up of 15 amino acids. J lost 7 bases, V lost 4 bases, and 9 bases had no gene match. Uncontrolled infection, other autoimmune disease, pregnancy or lactation disqualified patients from enrolment. This sample was taken from a study of T cells in Graves' hyperthyroidism and ophthalmopathy. Study findings and constraints: The blood repertoire included most of the expanded thyroid clonotypes above 0.001. Ophthalmopathy was separated from stable hyperthyroidism by a 13 V-J model. Ophthalmopathy onset followed model prediction by a median approximately 7 months.

RNA transcripts provided the source from which TCR beta CDR3 regions were amplified. The HTBI primer set was used in a first-round RT-PCR of the TCR CDR3. One entry per CDR3 protein, called by TCRdb with MiXCR from the multiplex PCR reads. The sample includes about 700,000 distinct CDR3 sequences, 40% to 55% of them seen just once. Sample: peripheral blood or thyroid tissue (not recorded which). The TCR originated in an adult man with Graves' disease, either hyperthyroidism or ophthalmopathy (not recorded which). V is TRBV12-3 or TRBV12-4 and J is TRBJ1-4, with 7 bases identical to TRBD1. CDR3 nucleotide sequence: TGTGCCAGCAGTTCACAGGGGAAAGGGATTGAAAAACTGTTTTTT. It yields the protein CASSSQGKGIEKLFF.